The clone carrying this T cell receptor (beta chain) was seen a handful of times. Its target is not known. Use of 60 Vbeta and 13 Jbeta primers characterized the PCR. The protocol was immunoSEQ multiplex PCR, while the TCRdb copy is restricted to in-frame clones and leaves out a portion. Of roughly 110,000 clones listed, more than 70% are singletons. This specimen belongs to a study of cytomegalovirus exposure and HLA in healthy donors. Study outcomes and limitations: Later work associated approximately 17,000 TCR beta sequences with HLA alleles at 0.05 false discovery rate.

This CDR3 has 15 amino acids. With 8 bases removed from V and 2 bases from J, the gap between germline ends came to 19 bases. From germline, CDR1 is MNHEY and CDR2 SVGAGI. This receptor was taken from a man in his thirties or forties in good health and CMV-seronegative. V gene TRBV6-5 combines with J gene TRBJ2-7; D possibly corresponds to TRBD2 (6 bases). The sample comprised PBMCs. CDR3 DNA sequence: TGTGCCAGCCGTAGCGGAATTGAATACGCCTACGAGCAGTACTTC. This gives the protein CASRSGIEYAYEQYF.